The 28 T cell receptor beta chains presented below share a single source sample, sequenced in a study of control samples from healthy donors and cancer patients. The data were produced by immunoSEQ multiplex PCR, yet TCRdb's version contains in-frame clones alone and is incomplete. The sample holds about 69,000 clones, 84% seen once. Source material: PBMCs. These receptors all stem from a woman in her forties or fifties with lung cancer.

A single count supports this clone. The chain recombines TRBV4-3 with TRBJ1-1; D unresolved. Trimming stripped 1 base from V and 7 bases from J, with 16 bases between. The CDR3 has 15 amino acids. Germline V gives CDR1 LGHNA, CDR2 YSLEER. CDR3 amino acids: CASSQGLMAVGEAFF. Written as DNA, the CDR3 is TGCGCCAGCAGCCAAGGGCTAATGGCAGTGGGTGAAGCTTTCTTT.

This chain uses TRBV6-5 with TRBJ1-1, with a possible D match to TRBD1 (5 bases). This CDR3 has 13 amino acids. Germline V gives CDR1 MNHEY, CDR2 SVGAGI. Trimming pared 7 bases from V and 8 bases from J, leaving 17 bases between. Here the CDR3 DNA reads TGTGCCAGCACCCAGGGCGGGGGACTGGAAGCTTTCTTT. Translation: CASTQGGGLEAFF.

The chain employs TRBV19 and TRBJ1-6; D unresolved. V was shortened by 6 bases and J by 8 bases, with 14 bases between the two germline ends. CDR1 LNHDA and CDR2 SQIVND come from the germline V gene (reference sequence). The CDR3 totals 14 residues. The CDR3 DNA sequence: TGTGCCAGTAGCATTCCTGTACGGGATTCACCCCTCCACTTT. It codes for CASSIPVRDSPLHF.

The V gene is TRBV6-1, the J gene TRBJ1-3; D is uncertain. The CDR3 is made up of 15 amino acids. Trimming removed 2 bases from V and 6 bases from J, with 14 bases in between. Germline V gives CDR1 MNHNS, CDR2 SASEGT. The CDR3 reads CASSEQPDLENTIYF. The CDR3 bases are TGTGCCAGCAGTGAACAACCGGACCTGGAAAACACCATATATTTT.

The chain has TRBV6-5 and TRBJ1-1; D uncertain. V lost 10 bases and J lost 4, with 13 bases in between. This CDR3 is 12 amino acids long. Germline CDR1 is MNHEY and CDR2 is SVGAGI. CDR3 DNA sequence: TGTGCCACCGGACTGATGAGCACTGAAGCTTTCTTT. It codes for CATGLMSTEAFF.

CDR3 sequence: CASSEGGNDQPQHF. The CDR3 bases are TGTGCCAGTAGTGAGGGGGGGAACGATCAGCCCCAGCATTTT. The rearrangement links TRBV19 to TRBJ1-5; D possibly corresponds to TRBD1 (6 bases). The CDR3 covers 14 residues. Germline assignment: CDR1 LNHDA and CDR2 SQIVND (reference sequence). V lost 5 bases and J lost 5, with 13 bases in between.

The genes are TRBV7-2 and TRBJ1-5; D remains ambiguous. There are 12 residues in the CDR3. Germline CDR1 is SGHTA and CDR2 is FQGNSA. V lost 1 base and J lost 6, with 4 bases in between. CDR3 nucleotides: TGTGCCAGCAGCTTAGGGATTCAGCCCCAGCATTTT. Amino acid sequence: CASSLGIQPQHF.

The chain joins TRBV27 to TRBJ1-4; TRBD1 agrees at 9 bases. This CDR3 comprises 17 residues. Looked up from germline, CDR1 is MNHEY and CDR2 is SMNVEV (reference sequence). V lost 4 bases and J lost 8; bases outside the gene matches: 14. The CDR3 bases are TGTGCCAGCAGTTCACCGGTACAGGGGGCGTTTCTCGAAAAACTGTTTTTT. It is translated as CASSSPVQGAFLEKLFF. Variable domain in full (rest from reference TRBV27 and TRBJ1-4): EAQVTQNPRYLITVTGKKLTVTCSQNMNHEYMSWYRQDPGLGLRQIYYSMNVEVTDKGDVPEGYKVSRKEKRNFPLILESPSPNQTSLYFCASSSPVQGAFLEKLFFGSGTQLSVL.

The rearrangement links TRBV5-4 to TRBJ2-1; D gene unclear. Between the trimmed V and J ends, which lost 6 bases and 6 bases, there was a span of 13 bases. From germline, CDR1 is SGHNT and CDR2 YYREEE (reference sequence). The CDR3 covers 13 residues. CDR3: CASTIDPSNEQFF. As DNA, the CDR3 is TGTGCCAGCACCATAGACCCTTCCAATGAGCAGTTCTTC.

This chain connects TRBV7-7 to TRBJ2-3, with D tentatively TRBD1 or TRBD2 (7 bases each). Trimming removed 2 bases at V and 4 bases at J, with 13 bases between. Per the germline V gene, CDR1 is SSHAT and CDR2 is FNYEAQ (reference sequence). The CDR3 is 15 amino acids. The DNA for the CDR3 is TGTGCCAGCAGCTTACGACAGGGAGGGGCAGATACGCAGTATTTT. It yields the protein CASSLRQGGADTQYF.

The rearrangement joins TRBV11-3 to TRBJ1-2; TRBD1 agrees at 8 bases. The CDR3 sequence is 13 residues long. CDR1 is SGHNT and CDR2 is YENEEA in the germline V gene. Unmatched junction bases numbered 4, after V lost 2 bases and J lost 8 bases. Written as DNA, the CDR3 is TGTGCCAGCAGCTTACCTGACAGGGGAGGCTACACCTTC. It is translated as CASSLPDRGGYTF.

The chain links TRBV11-2 to TRBJ1-1; D might be TRBD1 (5 bases). Germline V lookup: CDR1 SGHAT, CDR2 FQNNGV. With 1 base removed from V and 4 bases from J, the gap between germline ends came to 7 bases. The CDR3 sequence is 13 residues long. The CDR3 region is CASSLVGGTEAFF. CDR3 DNA sequence: TGTGCCAGCAGCTTAGTGGGGGGCACTGAAGCTTTCTTT.

The chain couples TRBV7-2 to TRBJ2-3; TRBD2 matches 12 bases. Per germline, CDR1 SGHTA and CDR2 FQGNSA. The CDR3 spans 18 residues. V lost 5 bases and J lost 5; bases outside the gene matches: 14. The CDR3: CASSPEGLAGGPGDTQYF. CDR3 DNA: TGTGCCAGCAGCCCCGAGGGGCTAGCGGGGGGGCCGGGAGATACGCAGTATTTT.

This clone has just a few counts. The chain links TRBV19 to TRBJ1-4; TRBD1 is a possible D gene (5 bases). V was shortened by 5 bases and J by 0 bases, with 16 bases between the two germline ends. Germline CDR1 reads LNHDA; CDR2 reads SQIVND (reference sequence). This CDR3 comprises 17 residues. CDR3 loop: CASSPHGGGATNEKLFF. The DNA of the CDR3 is TGTGCCAGTAGTCCTCATGGGGGTGGAGCAACTAATGAAAAACTGTTTTTT.

The chain is built from TRBV7-9 and TRBJ2-1; D possibly uses TRBD1 or TRBD2 (5 bases each). This CDR3 comprises 17 residues. V lost 1 base to trimming and J lost 2 bases, with 15 bases between them. Germline CDR1 reads SEHNR; CDR2 reads FQNEAQ (reference sequence). The CDR3 region is CASSLDNGAGTYNEQFF. CDR3 in DNA: TGTGCCAGCAGCTTAGACAACGGGGCCGGGACCTACAATGAGCAGTTCTTC.

This chain connects TRBV19 to TRBJ2-6; TRBD2 is a possible D gene (7 bases). Germline CDR1 and CDR2: LNHDA and SQIVND (reference sequence). V lost 3 bases and J lost 0, with 15 bases in between. CDR3 size: 18 residues. The CDR3 spells CASSMEGGRLSGANVLTF. CDR3 coding DNA: TGTGCCAGTAGTATGGAGGGGGGGCGTCTCTCTGGGGCCAACGTCCTGACTTTC.

This chain connects TRBV7-9 to TRBJ2-2, with D possibly matching TRBD2 (7 bases). The CDR3 is 15 amino acids. Trimming shortened V by 5 bases and J by 5 bases, and 15 bases separated the two germline ends. From germline, CDR1 is SEHNR and CDR2 FQNEAQ (reference sequence). Here the CDR3 reads CASSLIGGLTGELFF. DNA of the CDR3: TGTGCCAGCAGCCTAATCGGGGGGCTAACCGGGGAGCTGTTTTTT.

This clone appeared a few times. The chain joins TRBV5-4 to TRBJ2-7; the match to TRBD2 covers 8 bases. The CDR3 totals 15 residues. V shed 0 bases, J shed 5 bases, and the junction held 7 bases outside the gene matches. Germline CDR1 and CDR2: SGHNT and YYREEE (reference sequence). CDR3 in amino acids: CASSLAERGNNEQYF. CDR3 nucleotides: TGTGCCAGCAGCTTGGCGGAGCGGGGGAACAACGAGCAGTACTTC.

The CDR3 DNA sequence: TGTGCCAGCAGCCCACAAATGGCTAGCGCTTTGAATGAGCAGTTCTTC. Protein product: CASSPQMASALNEQFF. The V gene is TRBV9, the J gene TRBJ2-1; a weak D match, TRBD2 (6 bases). The CDR3 has 16 residues. The V gene's germline CDR1 is SGDLS and CDR2 YYNGEE. Trimming stripped 4 bases from V and 7 bases from J, with 21 bases between. Full variable domain (rest looked up from reference TRBV9 and TRBJ2-1): DSGVTQTPKHLITATGQRVTLRCSPRSGDLSVYWYQQSLDQGLQFLIQYYNGEERAKGNILERFSAQQFPDLHSELNLSSLELGDSALYFCASSPQMASALNEQFFGPGTRLTVL.

The V call is TRBV2, the J call TRBJ2-5; 10 bases match TRBD2. CDR1 SNHLY and CDR2 FYNNEI come from the germline V gene. CDR3 length: 13 residues. J gave up 7 bases and V 9 bases, and 8 bases lay outside the gene matches. CDR3 DNA: TGTGCCAGGGGGACTAGCGAACTTGGGACCCAGTACTTC. Its protein product is CARGTSELGTQYF.

V is TRBV20-1 and J is TRBJ1-2; D is unclear. With 7 bases removed from V and 6 bases from J, the gap between germline ends came to 9 bases. Germline V CDR1 and CDR2: DFQATT, SNEGSKA (reference sequence). CDR3 length: 10 residues. CDR3 bases: TGCAGTGTTCAAGGGCATGGCTACACCTTC. Its protein product is CSVQGHGYTF.

Note on this clone: The sample contains more than one DNA sequence encoding this CDR3. V is TRBV18 and J is TRBJ1-2; D is possibly TRBD1 (5 bases). Germline loops: CDR1 KGHSH, CDR2 LQKENI. V lost 3 bases to trimming and J lost 3 bases, with 8 bases between them. This CDR3 contains 13 residues. Here the CDR3 DNA reads TGTGCCAGCTCACCGGGGACGGACTATGGCTACACCTTC. Translation gives CASSPGTDYGYTF.

This chain joins TRBV2 and TRBJ2-7; 7 positions match TRBD1. The V segment lost 1 base and the J segment 7 bases; nucleotides outside the gene matches: 7. The CDR3 spans 14 residues. Germline lookup yields CDR1 SNHLY and CDR2 FYNNEI. This chain's CDR3 is CASSEVGGRAEQYF. DNA for the CDR3: TGTGCCAGCAGTGAAGTAGGGGGCCGGGCTGAGCAGTACTTC.

The chain has TRBV7-6 and TRBJ2-2; D remains ambiguous. Germline assignment: CDR1 SGHVS and CDR2 FNYEAQ. CDR3 length: 14 residues. Between the trimmed V and J ends, which lost 5 bases and 4 bases, there was a span of 11 bases. The CDR3 DNA reads as TGTGCCAGCAGCCCAAGTGTAGTCACCGGGGAGCTGTTTTTT. This codes for CASSPSVVTGELFF.

The genes are TRBV18 and TRBJ1-2; 12 bases map to TRBD1. The CDR3 runs to 17 residues. With V trimmed by 5 bases and J by 3 bases, 10 bases remained unmatched. CDR1 is KGHSH, CDR2 LQKENI, per germline. The CDR3 region is CASSAGHGTGGDYGYTF. The CDR3 DNA reads as TGTGCCAGCTCAGCGGGACACGGGACAGGGGGCGACTATGGCTACACCTTC.

J is TRBJ1-2 and V is TRBV6-5, with 9 bases identical to TRBD1. This CDR3 contains 15 residues. Germline trimming cut 0 bases from V and 4 bases from J; bases unmatched to any gene: 3. Germline lookup yields CDR1 MNHEY and CDR2 SVGAGI. The CDR3 loop reads CASSYSEGQGYGYTF. The CDR3 coding sequence is TGTGCCAGCAGTTACTCTGAGGGACAGGGCTATGGCTACACCTTC.

The chain uses TRBV19 and TRBJ1-1, with 10 bases aligning to TRBD1. CDR1 and CDR2 (germline): LNHDA, SQIVND (reference sequence). The J segment lost 5 bases and the V segment lost 5 bases, leaving 5 bases of the junction unmatched. CDR3 size: 14 residues. The CDR3 region is CASSPWTGGTEAFF. The CDR3 bases are TGTGCCAGTAGTCCTTGGACAGGGGGGACTGAAGCTTTCTTT. The full variable domain, completed using reference TRBV19 and TRBJ1-1, is DGGITQSPKYLFRKEGQNVTLSCEQNLNHDAMYWYRQDPGQGLRLIYYSQIVNDFQKGDIAEGYSVSREKKESFPLTVTSAQKNPTAFYLCASSPWTGGTEAFFGQGTRLTVV.

This clone is medium-sized (0.01 to 0.1%) within its sample. The chain is built from TRBV21-1 and TRBJ1-4. TRBV21-1 constitutes a pseudogene. The CDR3 runs to 17 residues. CDR3 amino acids: CASSNERGPKCNEKLFF. CDR3 in DNA: TGTGCCAGCAGCAATGAGAGGGGCCCTAAGTGTAATGAAAAACTGTTTTTT.